These 30 T cell receptor beta chains were all obtained from the same sample, sequenced in a study of regulatory T cells in long-lasting Graves disease. Documented time point: persistent/refractory GD, antithyroid drugs over 5 years with positive TRAb. Extracted RNA from PBMCs served as the source of the TCR library. To make TCR beta libraries, researchers used iRepertoire HTBI primers and Arm-PCR of CDR3 regions. Each CDR3 protein gets one entry after TCRdb re-called the multiplex PCR reads with MiXCR. The profile shows around 400,000 distinct CDR3 sequences, roughly a quarter of them singletons. The source was peripheral blood mononuclear cells (PBMCs), collected when the disease was refractory, from a patient treated with antithyroid drugs. The receptors shown here come from a female donor with Graves disease.

This clonotype was found a few times. J is TRBJ2-2 and V is TRBV7-8; 7 nucleotides align to TRBD2. Germline assignment: CDR1 SGHVS and CDR2 FQNEAQ. J was trimmed by 4 bases and V by 2 bases; bases with no gene match: 10. This CDR3 is built from 17 residues. DNA for the CDR3: TGTGCCAGCAGCTTACTAGCGGCAGCTTTGGTCACCGGGGAGCTGTTTTTT. Translated, it gives CASSLLAAALVTGELFF.

This clonotype has only a few counts. The J gene is TRBJ2-5, the V gene TRBV20-1; 8 bases are a match to TRBD2. This CDR3 comprises 16 residues. Germline CDR1 DFQATT, CDR2 SNEGSKA (reference sequence). J was trimmed by 5 bases and V by 4 bases; bases with no gene match: 15. CDR3 DNA sequence: TGCAGTGCTACCCAAAACGATAGCGGGGACGGGGAGACCCAGTACTTC. It specifies CSATQNDSGDGETQYF.

The rearrangement links TRBV11-1 to TRBJ2-5; 8 bases align to TRBD1. CDR1 SGHAT and CDR2 FQDESV come from the germline V gene (reference sequence). With V trimmed by 1 base and J by 3 bases, 4 bases remained unmatched. The CDR3 sequence is 15 residues long. CDR3: CASSLGDRSEETQYF. The CDR3 DNA follows: TGTGCCAGCAGCTTAGGGGACAGGAGCGAAGAGACCCAGTACTTC.

The chain joins TRBV28 to TRBJ1-2, with TRBD1 as a possible D gene (5 bases). Per germline, CDR1 MDHEN and CDR2 SYDVKM. The germline V and J ends were trimmed by 2 bases and 7 bases, with 8 bases remaining between them. The CDR3 spans 12 residues. CDR3 loop: CASSLRGIGYTF. DNA of the CDR3: TGTGCCAGCAGTTTAAGGGGCATTGGCTACACCTTC.

J is TRBJ2-1 and V is TRBV28; tentatively, D is TRBD2 (7 bases). CDR1 is MDHEN and CDR2 is SYDVKM in the germline V gene. V dropped 8 bases and J dropped 8 bases, with 31 bases sitting between them. The CDR3 sequence is 18 residues long. The CDR3 here is CASLGRGRGDSTVYEQFF. CDR3 sequence (DNA): TGTGCCAGCCTTGGAAGGGGGAGGGGAGATTCAACAGTCTATGAGCAGTTCTTC.

Only a few counts were recorded for this clonotype. The chain carries TRBV7-9 and TRBJ1-1; weak D call: TRBD1 (5 bases). Trimming shortened V by 8 bases and J by 7 bases, and 20 bases separated the two germline ends. The CDR3 has 14 residues. The V gene's germline CDR1 is SEHNR and CDR2 FQNEAQ (reference sequence). The CDR3 nucleotides read TGTGCCAGCGAGCCTTGGGGCGGTCGGCTTGAAGCTTTCTTT. It encodes CASEPWGGRLEAFF.

On this clonotype itself: Since the CDR3 does not end with the conserved phenylalanine or tryptophan, this likely comes from a read error. This chain joins TRBV3-1 and TRBJ2-7; the match to TRBD2 covers 8 bases. The CDR3 loop spans 15 amino acids. The germline CDR1 and CDR2 sequences are LGHDT and YNNKEL (reference sequence). Losses at the gene ends were 4 bases for V and 3 bases for J; bases not matched to a gene: 8. CDR3 sequence: CASSRGLAQDYEQYL. In nucleotides, the CDR3 is TGTGCCAGCAGCCGAGGACTAGCACAAGACTACGAGCAGTACCTC.

This clonotype has just a few counts. The chain links TRBV10-2 to TRBJ1-5; D is ambiguous. CDR1 is WSHSY, CDR2 SAAADI, per germline. The CDR3 contains 15 residues. The V end lost 4 bases, the J end lost 6 bases, and 16 bases lay between the germline ends. DNA of the CDR3: TGCGCCAGCAGTGGGCGGGGTTTCGCTACTCAGCCCCAGCATTTT. Its protein is CASSGRGFATQPQHF.

The chain couples TRBV12-3 or TRBV12-4 to TRBJ2-1; D ambiguous. The CDR3 spans 12 residues. V was shortened by 6 bases and J by 4 bases, with 7 bases between the two germline ends. The DNA of the CDR3 is TGTGCCAGCAGGGACGGTTACAATGAGCAGTTCTTC. Translating it yields CASRDGYNEQFF.

This clonotype was seen at least ten times. For the CDR3, the DNA is TGTGCCAGCACGTACTCCAGGAGTGAAGCTTTCTTT. Amino acids: CASTYSRSEAFF. This chain links TRBV28 with TRBJ1-1; D remains unclear. The CDR3 sequence is 12 residues long. Germline CDR1 and CDR2: MDHEN and SYDVKM. The V end lost 7 bases, the J end lost 7 bases, and 13 bases lay between the germline ends.

The table lists this clonotype with a few counts. V and J are TRBV28 and TRBJ2-7; maybe TRBD2 (6 bases). The CDR3 extends over 14 amino acids. Trimming stripped 3 bases from V and 6 bases from J, with 15 bases between. In germline, CDR1 is MDHEN, CDR2 SYDVKM. CDR3 amino acids: CASSFRAGRSEQYF. CDR3 bases: TGTGCCAGCAGTTTTCGGGCAGGGAGGTCCGAGCAGTACTTC.

This clonotype was seen once. This may arise from a read error, as a much more abundant clone is one base away. V is TRBV6-1 and J is TRBJ1-2; 8 bases map to TRBD1. V trimming: 7 bases; J trimming: 6 bases; junction bases outside the gene matches: 7. Germline loops: CDR1 MNHNS, CDR2 SASEGT. The CDR3 runs 13 residues. The CDR3 DNA reads as TGTGCCAGCATTCGGACAGGGACCCATGGCTACACCTTC. It encodes CASIRTGTHGYTF.

This clonotype turned up a few times. V usage is TRBV29-1 and J usage is TRBJ2-2, with D tentatively TRBD1 (6 bases). CDR1 and CDR2 (germline): SQVTM, ANQGSEA. This CDR3 has 14 residues. V was cut by 2 bases and J by 5 bases, with 12 bases left in between. The DNA of the CDR3 is TGCAGCGTTGAACGGCTGAGGGGGACCGGGGAGCTGTTTTTT. This encodes CSVERLRGTGELFF.

The table lists this clonotype with a few counts. The chain carries TRBV3-1 and TRBJ1-1; D possibly corresponds to TRBD1 (5 bases). This CDR3 spans 12 amino acids. With 9 bases removed from V and 1 base from J, the gap between germline ends came to 9 bases. Germline V gene lookup returns CDR1 LGHDT and CDR2 YNNKEL (reference sequence). CDR3 protein: CARITGNTEAFF. CDR3 bases: TGTGCCAGAATAACAGGGAACACTGAAGCTTTCTTT.

The V and J genes are TRBV18 and TRBJ1-4, with D unclear. Between the trimmed V and J ends, which lost 1 base and 8 bases, there was a span of 8 bases. Germline CDR1 is KGHSH and CDR2 is LQKENI. This CDR3 has 13 amino acids. CDR3 residues: CASSPLETEKLFF. The CDR3 coding sequence is TGTGCCAGCTCACCACTGGAGACGGAAAAACTGTTTTTT.

A few counts support this clonotype. A much larger clone lies one base from this, so it may be a read error. The chain is built from TRBV11-2 and TRBJ2-4; 10 bases align to TRBD2. The J segment lost 15 bases and the V segment lost 2 bases, leaving 13 bases of the junction unmatched. Germline V gene data show CDR1 as SGHAT and CDR2 as FQNNGV. The length of the CDR3 is 15 residues. In nucleotides, the CDR3 is TGTGCCAGCAGCTTAACCCCTGCTAGCGGGAGTGTTCGGTACTTC. Translated, it gives CASSLTPASGSVRYF.

To note about this clonotype: This could be a read error, since a much larger clone is one nucleotide away. The rearrangement uses TRBV7-2 and TRBJ2-7, with unresolved D. CDR1 and CDR2 from the germline V gene are SGHTA and FQGNSA. The CDR3 extends over 12 amino acids. CDR3: CANSLAPYEQYF. CDR3 DNA sequence: TGTGCCAACAGCTTAGCCCCCTACGAGCAGTACTTC.

This clonotype was seen ten or more times. The rearrangement links TRBV20-1 to TRBJ2-5, with 10 bases identical to TRBD1. This CDR3 spans 14 amino acids. Germline CDR1 and CDR2: DFQATT and SNEGSKA (reference sequence). The J segment lost 4 bases and the V segment lost 5 bases, leaving 7 bases of the junction unmatched. The CDR3 nucleotides are TGCAGTGCTGAAACGACAGGGGGCGTAGAGACCCAGTACTTC. Protein product: CSAETTGGVETQYF.

This clonotype was seen more than once but under ten times. CDR3 in DNA: TGTGCCAGCAGCTTAGACTCTATGCAGAACACTGAAGCTTTCTTT. It yields the protein CASSLDSMQNTEAFF. The genes are TRBV7-2 and TRBJ1-1; no clear D. Germline assignment: CDR1 SGHTA and CDR2 FQGNSA. The V and J ends lost 1 base and 1 base respectively, with 10 bases between them. The CDR3 runs to 15 residues.

The chain joins TRBV5-1 to TRBJ1-1; D not certain. The length of the CDR3 is 17 residues. The V gene's germline CDR1 is SGHRS and CDR2 YFSETQ. Trimming took off 0 bases at V and 4 bases at J, with 19 bases between the two ends. The CDR3 DNA reads TGCGCCAGCAGCTTGGTGGCCCTGACGTGGAGTAGCACTGAAGCTTTCTTT. Translating gives CASSLVALTWSSTEAFF.

The CDR3 DNA is TGTGCCAGCTCACCATTACCGATTCAGCCCCAGCATTTT. It specifies CASSPLPIQPQHF. The chain couples TRBV18 to TRBJ1-5; D not resolved. Trimming took 2 bases from V and 6 from J, leaving 8 bases between them. The CDR3 consists of 13 residues. Germline V gene lookup returns CDR1 KGHSH and CDR2 LQKENI. Together with reference TRBV18 and TRBJ1-5, the CDR3 gives the full variable domain: NAGVMQNPRHLVRRRGQEARLRCSPMKGHSHVYWYRQLPEEGLKFMVYLQKENIIDESGMPKERFSAEFPKEGPSILRIQQVVRGDSAAYFCASSPLPIQPQHFGDGTRLSIL.

The rearrangement joins TRBV5-4 to TRBJ2-5, with 13 bases fitting TRBD2. Looked up from germline, CDR1 is SGHNT and CDR2 is YYREEE (reference sequence). This CDR3 has 15 amino acids. The J segment lost 5 bases and the V segment lost 3 bases, leaving 4 bases of the junction unmatched. The CDR3 loop reads CASSWTSGSGETQYF. CDR3 in DNA: TGTGCCAGCAGCTGGACTAGCGGGAGTGGTGAGACCCAGTACTTC.

This clonotype occurred many times. V and J are TRBV5-1 and TRBJ2-2; D gene ambiguous. The CDR3 length is 15 residues. V lost 1 base and J lost 2, with 9 bases in between. CDR1 is SGHRS, CDR2 YFSETQ, per germline. This CDR3 reads CASSLKGSNTGELFF. CDR3 sequence (DNA): TGCGCCAGCAGCTTGAAAGGATCCAACACCGGGGAGCTGTTTTTT.

This clonotype was seen more than once but under ten times. The V and J genes are TRBV2 and TRBJ2-1; D not resolved. V lost 5 bases and J 8 bases, leaving 19 bases between the germline ends. This CDR3 region has 15 residues. Germline CDR1 and CDR2: SNHLY and FYNNEI. The CDR3 DNA reads TGTGCCAGCAGTACGAACGAGCTCCCCGCGGATGAGCAGTTCTTC. Its translation: CASSTNELPADEQFF.

In its sample, this clonotype was seen a few times. J is TRBJ1-2 and V is TRBV19; 10 bases are shared with TRBD1. V lost 3 bases and J lost 5; bases outside the gene matches: 6. The germline V gene encodes CDR1 LNHDA and CDR2 SQIVND (reference sequence). The CDR3 has 15 residues. CDR3 bases: TGTGCCAGTAGTATCCCGGGACAGGGGCGGTATGGCTACACCTTC. Translation gives CASSIPGQGRYGYTF.

This clonotype was counted ten times or more. The chain combines TRBV28 with TRBJ2-7; 10 nucleotides line up with TRBD2. Trimming removed 8 bases from V and 2 bases from J; junction bases left unmatched: 6. Germline-derived CDR1 and CDR2 are MDHEN and SYDVKM. The CDR3 runs to 14 residues. The CDR3 is CASQGSGRTYEQYF. CDR3 coding DNA: TGTGCCAGCCAGGGTAGCGGGAGGACCTACGAGCAGTACTTC.

Only a few counts were recorded for this clonotype. This chain joins TRBV20-1 and TRBJ2-7; 9 bases are shared with TRBD2. Unmatched junction bases numbered 7, after V lost 1 base and J lost 6 bases. Germline lookup yields CDR1 DFQATT and CDR2 SNEGSKA (reference sequence). CDR3 length equals 14 residues. The DNA for the CDR3 is TGCAGTGCTAGAGCATCTAGCGGGGACCCCGAGCAGTACTTC. Encoded protein: CSARASSGDPEQYF.

This clonotype showed up just a few times. This chain connects TRBV29-1 to TRBJ1-2; D call uncertain. The CDR3 has 11 amino acids. CDR1 is SQVTM, CDR2 ANQGSEA, per germline. The ends were cut back, 4 bases at V and 2 bases at J, with 5 bases in the middle. CDR3 residues: CSVAPNYGYTF. CDR3 DNA sequence: TGCAGCGTTGCTCCGAACTATGGCTACACCTTC.

V and J are TRBV5-5 and TRBJ1-6; D call uncertain. Germline-derived CDR1 and CDR2 are SGHKS and YYEKEE (reference sequence). CDR3 length equals 16 residues. V was pared by 0 bases and J by 7 bases, with 14 bases between. CDR3 region: CASSLGNSRMNSPLHF. For the CDR3, the DNA is TGTGCCAGCAGCTTGGGTAATTCCCGGATGAATTCACCCCTCCACTTT.

This clonotype has only a few counts. The CDR3 reads CSVVAGKANYGYTF. The CDR3 bases are TGCAGCGTTGTGGCCGGAAAAGCTAACTATGGCTACACCTTC. This chain links TRBV29-1 with TRBJ1-2; the D is unclear. Looked up from germline, CDR1 is SQVTM and CDR2 is ANQGSEA. V lost 4 bases to trimming and J lost 0 bases, with 12 bases between them. The CDR3 contains 14 residues. Full variable domain (missing parts from reference TRBV29-1 and TRBJ1-2): SAVISQKPSRDICQRGTSLTIQCQVDSQVTMMFWYRQQPGQSLTLIATANQGSEATYESGFVIDKFPISRPNLTFSTLTVSNMSPEDSSIYLCSVVAGKANYGYTFGSGTRLTVV.